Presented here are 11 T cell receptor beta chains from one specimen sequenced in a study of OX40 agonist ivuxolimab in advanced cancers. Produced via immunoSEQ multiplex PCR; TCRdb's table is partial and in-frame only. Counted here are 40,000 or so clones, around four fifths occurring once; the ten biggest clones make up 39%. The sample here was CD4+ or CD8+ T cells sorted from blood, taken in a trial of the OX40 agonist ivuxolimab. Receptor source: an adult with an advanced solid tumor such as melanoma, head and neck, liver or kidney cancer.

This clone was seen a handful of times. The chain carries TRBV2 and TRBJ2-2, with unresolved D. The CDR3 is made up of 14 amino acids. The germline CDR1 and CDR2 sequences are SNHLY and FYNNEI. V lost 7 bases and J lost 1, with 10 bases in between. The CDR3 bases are TGTGCCAGCAAGATTACGGGGAACACCGGGGAGCTGTTTTTT. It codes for CASKITGNTGELFF.

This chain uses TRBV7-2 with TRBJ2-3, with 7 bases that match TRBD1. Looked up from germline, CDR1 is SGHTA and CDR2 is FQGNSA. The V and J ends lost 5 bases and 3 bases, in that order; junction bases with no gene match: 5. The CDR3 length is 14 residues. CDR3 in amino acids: CASSTRTGTDTQYF. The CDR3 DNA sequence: TGTGCCAGCAGCACGAGGACAGGAACAGATACGCAGTATTTT.

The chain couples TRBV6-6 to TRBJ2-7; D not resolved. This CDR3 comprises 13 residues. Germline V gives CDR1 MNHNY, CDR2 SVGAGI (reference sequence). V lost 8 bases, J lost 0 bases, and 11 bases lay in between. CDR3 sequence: CASAEPNSYEQYF. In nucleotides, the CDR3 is TGTGCCAGCGCCGAGCCCAACTCCTACGAGCAGTACTTC.

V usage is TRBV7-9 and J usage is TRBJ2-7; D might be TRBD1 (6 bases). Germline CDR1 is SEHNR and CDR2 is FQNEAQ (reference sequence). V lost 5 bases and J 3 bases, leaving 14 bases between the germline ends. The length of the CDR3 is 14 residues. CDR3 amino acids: CASSATGGIYEQYF. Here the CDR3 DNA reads TGTGCCAGCAGCGCGACAGGAGGCATCTACGAGCAGTACTTC.

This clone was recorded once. In nucleotides, the CDR3 is TGTGCCAGCAGTTCCACAGGGGCGGGACAAGAGACCCAGTACTTC. As protein: CASSSTGAGQETQYF. The chain has TRBV27 and TRBJ2-5; a weak D match, TRBD1 (7 bases). Germline V gene data show CDR1 as MNHEY and CDR2 as SMNVEV (reference sequence). The CDR3 sequence is 15 residues long. V lost 4 bases and J lost 2, with 14 bases in between.

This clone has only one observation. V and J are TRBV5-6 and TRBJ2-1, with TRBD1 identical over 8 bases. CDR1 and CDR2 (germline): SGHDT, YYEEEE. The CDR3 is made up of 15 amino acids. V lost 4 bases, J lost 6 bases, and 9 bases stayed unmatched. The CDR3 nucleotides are TGTGCCAGCAGCGCCAGGGGGCCGTCTCGCAATGAGCAGTTCTTC. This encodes CASSARGPSRNEQFF.

Here the CDR3 reads CASSDGRVLNTEAFF. The DNA of the CDR3 is TGCGCCAGCAGTGATGGGAGGGTATTGAACACTGAAGCTTTCTTT. The V gene is TRBV10-1, the J gene TRBJ1-1, with D uncertain. The CDR3 consists of 15 residues. Trimming pared 3 bases from V and 0 bases from J, leaving 11 bases between. Germline-derived CDR1 and CDR2 are WNHNN and SYGVQD (reference sequence).

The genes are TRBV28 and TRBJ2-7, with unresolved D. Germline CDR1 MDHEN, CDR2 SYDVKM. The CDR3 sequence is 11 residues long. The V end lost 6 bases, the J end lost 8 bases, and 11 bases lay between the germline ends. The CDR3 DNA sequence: TGTGCCAGCAGGGATCCTGATAAGCAGTACTTC. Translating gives CASRDPDKQYF.

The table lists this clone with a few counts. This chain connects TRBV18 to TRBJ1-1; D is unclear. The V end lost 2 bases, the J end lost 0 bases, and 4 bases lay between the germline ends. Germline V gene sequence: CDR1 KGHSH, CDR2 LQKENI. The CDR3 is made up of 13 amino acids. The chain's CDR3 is CASSPAVNTEAFF. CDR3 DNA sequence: TGTGCCAGCTCACCAGCAGTGAACACTGAAGCTTTCTTT.

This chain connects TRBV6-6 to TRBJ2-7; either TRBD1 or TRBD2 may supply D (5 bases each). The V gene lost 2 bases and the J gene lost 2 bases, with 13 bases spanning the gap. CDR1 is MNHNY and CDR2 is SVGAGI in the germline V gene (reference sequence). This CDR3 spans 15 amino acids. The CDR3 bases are TGTGCCAGCAGTTACGGTGAGGGGCTAGCCTACGAGCAGTACTTC. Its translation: CASSYGEGLAYEQYF.

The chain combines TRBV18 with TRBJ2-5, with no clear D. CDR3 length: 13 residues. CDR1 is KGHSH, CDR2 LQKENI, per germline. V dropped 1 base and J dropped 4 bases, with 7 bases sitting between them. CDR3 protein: CASSPQVSETQYF. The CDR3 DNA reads TGTGCCAGCTCACCACAGGTATCAGAGACCCAGTACTTC.